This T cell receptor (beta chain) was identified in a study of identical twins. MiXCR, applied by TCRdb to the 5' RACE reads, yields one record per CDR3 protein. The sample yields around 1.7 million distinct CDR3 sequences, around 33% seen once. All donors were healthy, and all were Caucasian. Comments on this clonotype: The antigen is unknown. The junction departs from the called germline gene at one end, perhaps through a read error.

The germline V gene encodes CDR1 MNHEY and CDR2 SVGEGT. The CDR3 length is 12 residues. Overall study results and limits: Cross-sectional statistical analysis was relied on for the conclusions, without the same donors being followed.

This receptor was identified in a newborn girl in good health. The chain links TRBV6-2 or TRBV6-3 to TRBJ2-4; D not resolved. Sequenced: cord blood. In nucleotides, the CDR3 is TGTGCCAGCAGTTACCGTACAAACACTCAGTACTTC. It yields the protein CASSYRTNTQYF.